This T cell receptor (beta chain) appears in the sequencing data of a study of T cells after yellow fever vaccination. Study results and caveats: Contamination of FACS-sorted repertoires by abundant clonotypes from the bulk population could occur.

It was through 5'RACE template switching that TCR cDNA was made, with a universal primer site and UMIs added. TCRdb ran MiXCR on the 5' RACE reads and lists one entry per CDR3 protein. The sample includes some 99,000 distinct CDR3 sequences, 4.5% to 6% of them seen just once. With regard to this clonotype: As yet, its antigen is unknown.

This specimen was CD8+ T cells sorted from PBMCs, taken 10 days after the yellow fever booster vaccination. The sequence derives from a man between 18 and 29 years old who received the YFV17D yellow fever vaccine.

CDR3 in amino acids: CASSLGLGTHTDTQYF. The CDR3 nucleotides are TGTGCCAGCAGTTTGGGTCTCGGGACACACACAGATACGCAGTATTTT. V is TRBV12-3 or TRBV12-4 and J is TRBJ2-3; D is perhaps TRBD1 (6 bases). Trimming took off 3 bases at V and 2 bases at J, with 15 bases between the two ends. The CDR3 has 16 residues.